The 14 T cell receptor beta chains presented below share a single source sample, sequenced in a study of T cells in Graves' hyperthyroidism and ophthalmopathy. TCR beta CDR3 sequences were amplified from RNA transcripts. HTBI primers were used for first-round RT-PCR of the TCR CDR3. In TCRdb, the multiplex PCR reads were re-called with MiXCR into one record per CDR3 protein. This table has about 640,000 distinct CDR3 sequences, under 25% appearing once. The specimen sequenced was blood. The source of these receptors is a man aged 30 to 45 with Graves' ophthalmopathy.

This clonotype occurred many times. The chain uses TRBV27 and TRBJ2-7, with 10 bases identical to TRBD2. The junction had 8 bases not matched to a gene; V was cut back by 6 bases and J by 3 bases. The CDR3 has 15 residues. The germline CDR1 and CDR2 sequences are MNHEY and SMNVEV (reference sequence). CDR3 residues: CASRGPSGSIYEQYF. The CDR3, as DNA: TGTGCCAGCAGGGGTCCTAGCGGGAGCATCTACGAGCAGTACTTC.

The chain joins TRBV20-1 to TRBJ1-4; D is uncertain. Germline CDR1 DFQATT, CDR2 SNEGSKA (reference sequence). Trimming cost V 2 bases and J 0 bases, with 16 bases left between them. CDR3 length: 17 residues. CDR3 in amino acids: CSARFGIRTATNEKLFF. In DNA, the CDR3 is TGCAGTGCTAGATTTGGAATCCGGACCGCAACTAATGAAAAACTGTTTTTT.

This clonotype came up once. This sequence joins TRBV4-2 and TRBJ2-2; tentatively, D is TRBD2 (5 bases). CDR3 length: 17 amino acids. V lost 0 bases and J 5 bases, leaving 16 bases between the germline ends. Germline V gene lookup returns CDR1 LGHNA and CDR2 YNFKEQ. The chain's CDR3 is CASSQDRVGARTGELFF. Here the CDR3 DNA reads TGTGCCAGCAGCCAAGATAGAGTGGGAGCAAGGACCGGGGAGCTGTTTTTT.

The chain carries TRBV5-1 and TRBJ2-3; 12 nucleotides align to TRBD2. Germline V gene data show CDR1 as SGHRS and CDR2 as YFSETQ. CDR3 size: 14 residues. J was trimmed by 5 bases and V by 3 bases; bases with no gene match: 1. Here the CDR3 DNA reads TGCGCCAGCAGCTCTAGCGGGAGGGGAGATACGCAGTATTTT. It encodes CASSSSGRGDTQYF.

This clonotype was counted a few times. The chain joins TRBV7-2 to TRBJ1-2; a possible D gene is TRBD1 (6 bases). The V gene lost 4 bases and the J gene lost 8 bases, with 11 bases spanning the gap. Germline-derived CDR1 and CDR2 are SGHTA and FQGNSA. The CDR3 consists of 12 residues. The CDR3 loop reads CASSSTGWGYTF. In DNA form, the CDR3 reads TGTGCCAGCAGCTCCACAGGGTGGGGCTACACCTTC.

This chain's CDR3 is CAWSAFAGGWETQYF. The CDR3 DNA is TGTGCCTGGAGTGCTTTCGCGGGAGGGTGGGAGACCCAGTACTTC. The J gene is TRBJ2-5, the V gene TRBV30, with TRBD2 matching 9 bases. The CDR3 totals 15 residues. V lost 1 base to trimming and J lost 5 bases; unmatched junction nucleotides: 8. Looked up from germline, CDR1 is GTSNPN and CDR2 is SVGIG (reference sequence). Full variable domain (missing parts from reference TRBV30 and TRBJ2-5): SQTIHQWPATLVQPVGSPLSLECTVEGTSNPNLYWYRQAAGRGLQLLFYSVGIGQISSEVPQNLSASRPQDRQFILSSKKLLLSDSGFYLCAWSAFAGGWETQYFGPGTRLLVL.

This clonotype was counted a few times. V and J are TRBV6-1 and TRBJ2-2; D ambiguous. CDR1 and CDR2 (germline): MNHNS, SASEGT. The CDR3 is 14 residues long. Trimming left V 4 bases short and J 0 bases short, with 6 bases between. This chain's CDR3 is CASSALPNTGELFF. In DNA form, the CDR3 reads TGTGCCAGCAGTGCCCTTCCGAACACCGGGGAGCTGTTTTTT.

The V gene is TRBV11-2, the J gene TRBJ2-1, with TRBD2 matching over 7 bases. CDR3 size: 16 residues. Trimming removed 0 bases from V and 4 bases from J; junction bases left unmatched: 6. CDR1 is SGHAT, CDR2 FQNNGV, per germline. CDR3 sequence: CASSLDRGGVYNEQFF. In nucleotides, the CDR3 is TGTGCCAGCAGCTTAGATCGCGGGGGAGTATACAATGAGCAGTTCTTC.

There are many counts of this clonotype. The gene calls are TRBV5-6 and TRBJ2-7; the match to TRBD1 covers 10 bases. The germline V gene encodes CDR1 SGHDT and CDR2 YYEEEE. With V trimmed by 0 bases and J by 4 bases, 4 bases remained unmatched. This CDR3 region has 15 residues. This CDR3 reads CASSLAGQGRYEQYF. CDR3 nucleotide sequence: TGTGCCAGCAGCTTGGCGGGACAGGGGCGGTACGAGCAGTACTTC. The full variable domain, completed using reference TRBV5-6 and TRBJ2-7, is DAGVTQSPTHLIKTRGQQVTLRCSPKSGHDTVSWYQQALGQGPQFIFQYYEEEERQRGNFPDRFSGHQFPNYSSELNVNALLLGDSALYLCASSLAGQGRYEQYFGPGTRLTVT.

The table lists this clonotype with many counts. V and J are TRBV11-2 and TRBJ2-7, with 10 bases matching TRBD1. Germline trimming cut 6 bases from V and 7 bases from J; bases unmatched to any gene: 9. This CDR3 comprises 14 residues. The germline V gene has CDR1 SGHAT and CDR2 FQNNGV. The CDR3 DNA follows: TGTGCCAGCAGGCCCGGGACAGGGGAACGTGAGCAGTACTTC. Its protein product is CASRPGTGEREQYF.

This clonotype has ten or more counts. The chain recombines TRBV11-2 with TRBJ2-1, with 8 bases lining up with TRBD2. The V segment lost 1 base and the J segment 0 bases; nucleotides outside the gene matches: 2. From germline, CDR1 is SGHAT and CDR2 FQNNGV. The CDR3 contains 16 residues. CDR3 sequence (DNA): TGTGCCAGCAGCTTAGTCGGGACTAGCTCCTACAATGAGCAGTTCTTC. Amino acid sequence: CASSLVGTSSYNEQFF.

At least ten counts were recorded for this clonotype. The chain joins TRBV20-1 to TRBJ2-1; TRBD2 aligns across 9 bases. This CDR3 region has 18 residues. The germline CDR1 and CDR2 sequences are DFQATT and SNEGSKA (reference sequence). V dropped 0 bases and J dropped 7; count of bases not matched to a gene: 16. The DNA of the CDR3 is TGCAGTGCTAGAGACCCGCTGGGGTCAGCGGGAGGTTGGAATGAGCAGTTCTTC. Protein sequence: CSARDPLGSAGGWNEQFF.

This clonotype was recorded a few times. The chain recombines TRBV18 with TRBJ1-5, with no clear D. Per germline, CDR1 KGHSH and CDR2 LQKENI. The CDR3 contains 16 residues. V lost 5 bases and J 3 bases, leaving 17 bases between the germline ends. The CDR3 DNA is TGTGCCAGCTCAACCGGGTATTCGGGGAACAATCAGCCCCAGCATTTT. It yields the protein CASSTGYSGNNQPQHF.

As to this clonotype: A much larger clone lies one base from this, so it may be a read error. The chain employs TRBV5-1 and TRBJ1-1, with 7 bases matching TRBD1. This CDR3 comprises 16 residues. Germline V gives CDR1 SGHRS, CDR2 YFSETQ. CDR3 in amino acids: CASKRETGREGTEASF. In nucleotides, the CDR3 is TGCGCCAGCAAGCGGGAGACAGGGAGAGAAGGCACTGAAGCTTCCTTT.